The 17 T cell receptor beta chains below all came from one sample that was sequenced in a study of cytomegalovirus exposure and HLA in healthy donors. A multiplex PCR was run with 60 Vbeta primers and 13 Jbeta primers. TCRdb's table, derived via immunoSEQ multiplex PCR, lists solely in-frame clones and lacks some. Counted here are under 200,000 clones, 79% occurring once; the ten biggest clones make up approximately 2.4%. Sequencing was performed on PBMCs. The source of these receptors is a woman in her fifties or sixties in good health and CMV-seronegative.

The chain has TRBV6-6 and TRBJ2-1; 8 nucleotides match TRBD2. The CDR3 totals 16 residues. Germline-derived CDR1 and CDR2 are MNHNY and SVGAGI (reference sequence). J lost 5 bases, V lost 4 bases, and 10 bases had no gene match. The CDR3 nucleotides are TGTGCCAGCAGTTTAACCGGGACTAGGGCTGACAATGAGCAGTTCTTC. Amino acid sequence: CASSLTGTRADNEQFF.

The gene calls are TRBV10-3 and TRBJ2-7; the match to TRBD1 covers 10 bases. This CDR3 contains 16 residues. Per the germline V gene, CDR1 is ENHRY and CDR2 is SYGVKD. Unmatched junction bases numbered 6, after V lost 1 base and J lost 3 bases. The chain's CDR3 is CAISEFGQGVGYEQYF. CDR3 coding DNA: TGTGCCATCAGTGAGTTTGGACAGGGGGTGGGCTACGAGCAGTACTTC.

This chain uses TRBV27 with TRBJ2-5; TRBD1 matches at 7 bases. V lost 6 bases and J lost 5; bases outside the gene matches: 15. The CDR3 consists of 16 residues. The germline V gene has CDR1 MNHEY and CDR2 SMNVEV (reference sequence). The CDR3 sequence is CASSLGAMTGKETQYF. The CDR3 bases are TGTGCCAGCAGCCTCGGGGCTATGACAGGGAAGGAGACCCAGTACTTC.

V is TRBV7-2 and J is TRBJ2-5; TRBD2 might be the D (6 bases). This CDR3 comprises 16 residues. Trimming removed 1 base from V and 2 bases from J, with 14 bases in between. Germline CDR1 is SGHTA and CDR2 is FQGNSA. The DNA for the CDR3 is TGTGCCAGCAGCTTAGTTGGGCGGGGCCCTCAAGAGACCCAGTACTTC. This gives the protein CASSLVGRGPQETQYF. Full variable domain (missing parts from reference TRBV7-2 and TRBJ2-5): GAGVSQSPSNKVTEKGKDVELRCDPISGHTALYWYRQSLGQGLEFLIYFQGNSAPDKSGLPSDRFSAERTGGSVSTLTIQRTQQEDSAVYLCASSLVGRGPQETQYFGPGTRLLVL.

The chain links TRBV7-8 to TRBJ1-1; 7 bases map to TRBD1. V gave up 2 bases and J gave up 4 bases; unmatched junction bases: 7. From germline, CDR1 is SGHVS and CDR2 FQNEAQ. The CDR3 is 15 residues long. The chain's CDR3 is CASSLRDRVATEAFF. The CDR3 DNA follows: TGTGCCAGCAGCTTAAGGGACAGAGTCGCCACTGAAGCTTTCTTT.

This chain joins TRBV15 and TRBJ2-5, with D possibly being TRBD2 (6 bases). CDR3 length: 13 amino acids. Germline values: CDR1 LNHNV, CDR2 YYDKDF (reference sequence). Deletions cut 1 base from V and 5 bases from J, with 8 bases between. Here the CDR3 reads CATSRGTTETQYF. CDR3 in DNA: TGTGCCACCAGCAGAGGGACTACGGAGACCCAGTACTTC.

The chain couples TRBV2 to TRBJ1-2, with 10 bases aligning to TRBD1. This CDR3 spans 16 amino acids. Trimming cost V 7 bases and J 3 bases; bases outside gene matches: 11. From germline, CDR1 is SNHLY and CDR2 FYNNEI. CDR3 DNA: TGTGCCAGCACTGAGGACCCGGGACAGGGGTACTATGGCTACACCTTC. Protein: CASTEDPGQGYYGYTF.

The table lists this clone with a few counts. The CDR3, as DNA: TGCGCCAGCAGCCCTGGCCCAGCGGGAGGGCTCCACAATGAGCAGTTCTTC. It codes for CASSPGPAGGLHNEQFF. The V gene is TRBV4-1, the J gene TRBJ2-1; TRBD2 aligns across 10 bases. V gave up 4 bases and J gave up 5 bases; unmatched junction bases: 11. This CDR3 spans 17 amino acids. The V gene's germline CDR1 is MGHRA and CDR2 YSYEKL.

This clone is a singleton in its sample. The chain has TRBV7-9 and TRBJ1-1; D is ambiguous. The germline V and J ends were trimmed by 2 bases and 2 bases, with 6 bases remaining between them. There are 13 residues in the CDR3. Germline V gives CDR1 SEHNR, CDR2 FQNEAQ (reference sequence). CDR3 bases: TGTGCCAGCAGCTTACAGGAAAACACTGAAGCTTTCTTT. Protein sequence: CASSLQENTEAFF.

This chain joins TRBV5-1 and TRBJ1-4; weak D call: TRBD1 (6 bases). This CDR3 has 17 residues. Germline V gene sequence: CDR1 SGHRS, CDR2 YFSETQ. Deletions cut 4 bases from V and 0 bases from J, with 16 bases between. CDR3 region: CASSIGQLRATNEKLFF. Written as DNA, the CDR3 is TGCGCCAGCAGCATAGGACAGCTTCGTGCAACTAATGAAAAACTGTTTTTT.

This chain joins TRBV6-5 and TRBJ1-2; D is unresolved. The CDR3 totals 15 residues. Germline lookup yields CDR1 MNHEY and CDR2 SVGAGI. V was shortened by 5 bases and J by 0 bases, with 13 bases between the two germline ends. This CDR3 is CASSPQVPTNYGYTF. The CDR3 region has the DNA TGTGCCAGCAGTCCCCAGGTGCCAACTAACTATGGCTACACCTTC.

J is TRBJ1-1 and V is TRBV11-2; D not certain. V was cut by 0 bases and J by 0 bases, with 20 bases left in between. Germline V gene lookup returns CDR1 SGHAT and CDR2 FQNNGV. The CDR3 has 19 residues. CDR3 nucleotides: TGTGCCAGCAGCTTAGATCGGGCGGGCAGGAGCCCGATGAACACTGAAGCTTTCTTT. It codes for CASSLDRAGRSPMNTEAFF.

This chain connects TRBV27 to TRBJ2-7; TRBD1 aligns across 10 bases. Germline V gives CDR1 MNHEY, CDR2 SMNVEV (reference sequence). The V segment lost 5 bases and the J segment 2 bases; nucleotides outside the gene matches: 9. The CDR3 extends over 16 amino acids. The chain's CDR3 is CASSPGQGLFPYEQYF. The CDR3 DNA follows: TGTGCCAGCAGTCCGGGACAGGGGCTATTTCCCTACGAGCAGTACTTC.

CDR3 loop: CASRLGGAYGYTF. The DNA for the CDR3 is TGTGCCAGCAGACTCGGGGGAGCCTATGGCTACACCTTC. The chain employs TRBV5-4 and TRBJ1-2; a possible D gene is TRBD1 (5 bases). CDR1 is SGHNT and CDR2 is YYREEE in the germline V gene (reference sequence). This CDR3 spans 13 amino acids. The germline V and J ends were trimmed by 5 bases and 4 bases, with 12 bases remaining between them.

The V call is TRBV2, the J call TRBJ1-5; 7 nucleotides line up with TRBD1. Germline V CDR1 and CDR2: SNHLY, FYNNEI. CDR3 length equals 17 residues. Trimming at V came to 4 bases and at J to 2 bases, leaving 11 bases not matched to a gene. CDR3 in amino acids: CASSAEQGITGNQPQHF. CDR3 in DNA: TGTGCCAGCAGTGCGGAACAGGGGATCACCGGCAATCAGCCCCAGCATTTT.

The J gene is TRBJ1-1, the V gene TRBV7-6, with D perhaps TRBD1 (5 bases). Germline CDR1 reads SGHVS; CDR2 reads FNYEAQ. This CDR3 has 14 amino acids. Trimming took off 5 bases at V and 2 bases at J, with 12 bases between the two ends. CDR3 DNA sequence: TGTGCCAGCAGCCCCCAGGGCCCCAACACTGAAGCTTTCTTT. This gives the protein CASSPQGPNTEAFF.

This clone showed up just a few times. Here the CDR3 DNA reads TGTGCCAGCAGCGGGGACAGGGGGCTTGCAGATACGCAGTATTTT. Its translation is CASSGDRGLADTQYF. The chain couples TRBV9 to TRBJ2-3; 12 bases are a match to TRBD1. The CDR3 runs to 15 residues. Germline values: CDR1 SGDLS, CDR2 YYNGEE. Germline trimming cut 3 bases from V and 4 bases from J; bases unmatched to any gene: 3. The variable domain in full, completed from reference TRBV9 and TRBJ2-3, reads DSGVTQTPKHLITATGQRVTLRCSPRSGDLSVYWYQQSLDQGLQFLIQYYNGEERAKGNILERFSAQQFPDLHSELNLSSLELGDSALYFCASSGDRGLADTQYFGPGTRLTVL.